This T cell receptor beta chain appears in the sequencing data of a study of blood T cell repertoires in COVID-19. Germline CDR1 and CDR2: KGHSH and LQKENI. This CDR3 contains 14 residues. V dropped 2 bases and J dropped 4 bases, with 11 bases sitting between them. Clones were sequenced by immunoSEQ multiplex PCR, and TCRdb holds only the in-frame ones, with some missing. The sample carries hundreds of thousands of clones, nearly 85% recorded once. The chain uses TRBV18 and TRBJ1-2; possibly TRBD1 for D (6 bases). The clonotype originates from a woman aged 30 to 39 with COVID-19, enrolled during active disease. Source material: peripheral blood. The CDR3 DNA reads TGTGCCAGCTCACCAACCGGCAGGGGCTATGGCTACACCTTC. It encodes CASSPTGRGYGYTF.